This T cell receptor beta chain was sequenced during a study of early T cells in non-severe SARS-CoV-2 infection. Researchers attached unique molecular identifiers to individual cDNA molecules. In TCRdb, the 5' RACE reads were re-called with MiXCR into one record per CDR3 protein. The sample has about 39,000 distinct CDR3 sequences; approximately 4% are singletons. This CDR3 is 15 amino acids long. Unmatched junction bases numbered 7, after V lost 6 bases and J lost 3 bases. The V gene's germline CDR1 is MNHEY and CDR2 SVGAGI. There are many counts of this clonotype. This receptor was obtained from an adult who was a healthcare worker with PCR-confirmed SARS-CoV-2 infection or an uninfected control (not recorded which). The specimen sequenced was whole blood. The chain couples TRBV6-5 to TRBJ1-3; 8 positions match TRBD1. The CDR3 sequence is CASSQTGDNGNTIYF. The DNA for the CDR3 is TGTGCCAGCAGCCAGACAGGGGATAATGGAAACACCATATATTTT.